These 21 T cell receptor beta chains originate from one sample sequenced in a study of CD4 T cells in relation to SARS-CoV-2 and coronaviruses. These receptors have no known antigen. Unexposed donor CD4+ T cells date from about 2010-2019, before the COVID-19 pandemic. Isolation of CD4+ T cells took place after less than 13 days in culture. The data were produced by immunoSEQ multiplex PCR, yet TCRdb's version contains in-frame clones alone and is incomplete. The data hold fewer than 25,000 clones, with approximately 82% observed a single time. Sample: CD4+ T cells from PBMCs, cultured in vitro. Receptors were obtained from a human donor in good health.

This clone has just a few counts. The gene calls are TRBV28 and TRBJ1-5; D call uncertain. Between the trimmed V and J ends, which lost 2 bases and 2 bases, there was a span of 7 bases. CDR1 MDHEN and CDR2 SYDVKM come from the germline V gene. CDR3 length: 14 residues. CDR3 sequence: CASSLGRGNQPQHF. The CDR3 DNA reads TGTGCCAGCAGTTTAGGAAGGGGCAATCAGCCCCAGCATTTT.

The rearrangement joins TRBV2 to TRBJ2-1; D gene unclear. Trimming cost V 2 bases and J 6 bases, with 11 bases left between them. The CDR3 covers 14 residues. Germline CDR1 is SNHLY and CDR2 is FYNNEI. This chain's CDR3 is CASSEMIDLNEQFF. DNA of the CDR3: TGTGCCAGCAGTGAAATGATAGACCTCAATGAGCAGTTCTTC.

The chain employs TRBV9 and TRBJ2-5; D is unresolved. Trimming removed 0 bases at V and 5 bases at J, with 17 bases between. Germline lookup yields CDR1 SGDLS and CDR2 YYNGEE. There are 16 residues in the CDR3. CDR3 protein: CASSVAIGPPSETQYF. The CDR3 nucleotides are TGTGCCAGCAGCGTAGCTATTGGACCGCCCTCGGAGACCCAGTACTTC.

The chain is built from TRBV11-2 and TRBJ2-7, with 7 bases identical to TRBD1. The V gene's germline CDR1 is SGHAT and CDR2 FQNNGV. The CDR3 loop spans 15 amino acids. After removal of 5 bases from V and 2 bases from J, the junction contained 9 bases not matched to a gene. CDR3 sequence reads: CASSLTGTATYEQYF. Here the CDR3 DNA reads TGTGCCAGCAGCCTGACCGGGACAGCAACCTACGAGCAGTACTTC. Supplemented by reference TRBV11-2 and TRBJ2-7, the full variable domain reads EAGVAQSPRYKIIEKRQSVAFWCNPISGHATLYWYQQILGQGPKLLIQFQNNGVVDDSQLPKDRFSAERLKGVDSTLKIQPAKLEDSAVYLCASSLTGTATYEQYFGPGTRLTVT.

This clone was detected only a few times. This rearrangement joins TRBV4-1 to TRBJ2-7; 11 positions match TRBD2. J was trimmed by 4 bases and V by 4 bases; bases with no gene match: 6. CDR3 length equals 15 residues. Germline-derived CDR1 and CDR2 are MGHRA and YSYEKL. This CDR3 is CASSPTGLAAYEQYF. CDR3 nucleotide sequence: TGCGCCAGCAGCCCAACGGGACTAGCGGCATACGAGCAGTACTTC.

The V gene is TRBV12-5, the J gene TRBJ2-3; D ambiguous. The length of the CDR3 is 11 residues. From germline, CDR1 is LGHNT and CDR2 FRNRAP. Trimming removed 1 base at V and 4 bases at J, with 0 bases between. The CDR3 DNA follows: TGTGCTAGTGGTTTGGCAGATACGCAGTATTTT. This gives the protein CASGLADTQYF.

This clone was counted a few times. The V and J genes are TRBV4-2 and TRBJ2-7, with 8 bases that match TRBD1. This CDR3 is built from 15 residues. V lost 0 bases and J lost 6; bases outside the gene matches: 7. CDR1 and CDR2 (germline): LGHNA, YNFKEQ. CDR3 sequence: CASSQDRQGAGEQYF. In DNA, the CDR3 is TGTGCCAGCAGCCAAGATAGGCAGGGGGCCGGCGAGCAGTACTTC.

The CDR3 bases are TGCGCCAGCAGCTTCAATGGACAGGGGAAAGGCTACACCTTC. It encodes CASSFNGQGKGYTF. The J gene is TRBJ1-2, the V gene TRBV5-1; 9 nucleotides agree with TRBD1. V lost 2 bases and J lost 8; bases outside the gene matches: 7. This CDR3 has 14 amino acids. The germline V gene has CDR1 SGHRS and CDR2 YFSETQ.

J is TRBJ1-1 and V is TRBV18, with 7 bases that match TRBD1. Unmatched junction bases numbered 1, after V lost 0 bases and J lost 3 bases. The CDR3 extends over 14 amino acids. Germline CDR1 is KGHSH and CDR2 is LQKENI. The CDR3 is CASSPPGQYTEAFF. The DNA of the CDR3 is TGTGCCAGCTCACCACCGGGACAGTACACTGAAGCTTTCTTT.

The rearrangement links TRBV13 to TRBJ2-5; possibly TRBD2 for D (6 bases). V lost 5 bases, J lost 5 bases, and 18 bases lay in between. CDR3 length: 15 residues. The germline V gene has CDR1 PRHDT and CDR2 FYEKMQ (reference sequence). CDR3 sequence: CASSIRSGQRETQYF. The CDR3 DNA reads as TGTGCCAGCAGCATACGGAGCGGGCAGAGGGAGACCCAGTACTTC. Complete variable domain (other parts from reference TRBV13 and TRBJ2-5): AAGVIQSPRHLIKEKRETATLKCYPIPRHDTVYWYQQGPGQDPQFLISFYEKMQSDKGSIPDRFSAQQFSDYHSELNMSSLELGDSALYFCASSIRSGQRETQYFGPGTRLLVL.

This clone was detected once. The V and J genes are TRBV5-5 and TRBJ1-1; D gene uncertain. Looked up from germline, CDR1 is SGHKS and CDR2 is YYEKEE (reference sequence). V was cut by 4 bases and J by 0 bases, with 7 bases left in between. The CDR3 extends over 13 amino acids. In DNA, the CDR3 is TGTGCCAGCAGCCCATTGGTGAACACTGAAGCTTTCTTT. Amino acids: CASSPLVNTEAFF. The variable domain in full, with the rest retrieved from reference TRBV5-5 and TRBJ1-1, is DAGVTQSPTHLIKTRGQQVTLRCSPISGHKSVSWYQQVLGQGPQFIFQYYEKEERGRGNFPDRFSARQFPNYSSELNVNALLLGDSALYLCASSPLVNTEAFFGQGTRLTVV.

The chain uses TRBV7-9 and TRBJ1-2; D is unclear. V lost 5 bases, J lost 0 bases, and 22 bases lay in between. CDR1 is SEHNR and CDR2 is FQNEAQ in the germline V gene (reference sequence). CDR3 size: 18 residues. The CDR3 sequence: CASSLLSRNFGTNYGYTF. For the CDR3, the DNA is TGTGCCAGCAGCCTCCTTAGCCGAAATTTCGGTACTAACTATGGCTACACCTTC.

The V gene is TRBV5-5, the J gene TRBJ2-1; 12 bases agree with TRBD1. The CDR3 is 15 amino acids. Germline V gives CDR1 SGHKS, CDR2 YYEKEE (reference sequence). Trimming cost V 1 base and J 8 bases; bases outside gene matches: 4. As DNA, the CDR3 is TGTGCCAGCAGCTTGAAAGGGACAGGGGGCTATGAGCAGTTCTTC. Protein sequence: CASSLKGTGGYEQFF.

The V gene is TRBV10-3, the J gene TRBJ2-5; 7 bases match TRBD2. Germline V lookup: CDR1 ENHRY, CDR2 SYGVKD. This CDR3 is 12 amino acids long. V was pared by 9 bases and J by 0 bases, with 1 base of the junction left unmatched. This chain's CDR3 is CAIGTNQETQYF. Written as DNA, the CDR3 is TGTGCCATAGGGACTAACCAAGAGACCCAGTACTTC.

The chain carries TRBV29-1 and TRBJ1-2, with D perhaps TRBD1 (5 bases). The germline V gene encodes CDR1 SQVTM and CDR2 ANQGSEA. Trimming stripped 6 bases from V and 6 bases from J, with 17 bases between. The CDR3 has 13 residues. The CDR3 reads CSVSRDLEDGYTF. The CDR3 DNA reads TGCAGCGTGTCCCGGGACCTAGAGGATGGCTACACCTTC.

A remark on this clone: Mismatch with germline at one junction end may stem from a read error. This chain connects TRBV5-1 to TRBJ2-1; D uncertain. The CDR3 sequence is 14 residues long. Germline assignment: CDR1 SGHRS and CDR2 YFSETQ. The CDR3 region has the DNA TGCGCCAGCACCTTGGTAGGGAACTACAATGAGCAGTTCTTC. It encodes CASTLVGNYNEQFF.

The chain has TRBV4-2 and TRBJ2-1; tentative D call: TRBD2 (7 bases). Germline V gene data show CDR1 as LGHNA and CDR2 as YNFKEQ. V gave up 1 base and J gave up 12 bases, with 25 bases separating them. CDR3 size: 17 residues. The chain's CDR3 is CASSQVEAGTYNERQFF. The CDR3 region has the DNA TGTGCCAGCAGCCAAGTAGAAGCGGGGACATACAATGAGCGGCAGTTCTTC.

The chain uses TRBV3-1 (or the pseudogene TRBV3-2) and TRBJ2-2, with a tentative D call TRBD1 (7 bases). The V gene's germline CDR1 is LGHDT and CDR2 YNNKEL (reference sequence). This CDR3 is 20 amino acids long. The V end was cut by 0 bases, the J end by 6 bases, with 26 bases between. The CDR3 coding sequence is TGTGCCAGCAGCCAAGATCGGTTTTCCCCCCACTCAGGGGGGTCCGGGGAGCTGTTTTTT. Residues: CASSQDRFSPHSGGSGELFF.

CDR3 DNA sequence: TGTGCTAGTGGTTTGGTACTTAACGGGGCCGGAGATACGCAGTATTTT. It specifies CASGLVLNGAGDTQYF. The V gene is TRBV12-5, the J gene TRBJ2-3; perhaps D is TRBD1 or TRBD2 (5 bases each). This CDR3 comprises 16 residues. Germline V gene lookup returns CDR1 LGHNT and CDR2 FRNRAP. V lost 0 bases and J lost 5, with 15 bases in between.

This clone turned up a few times. The chain uses TRBV4-1 and TRBJ2-3; TRBD2 matches 9 bases. The CDR3 consists of 16 residues. In germline, CDR1 is MGHRA, CDR2 YSYEKL. V was clipped by 2 bases and J by 4 bases; unmatched bases: 7. CDR3 coding DNA: TGCGCCAGCAGCCAATCCTTAGCGGGAGAGGCAGATACGCAGTATTTT. This codes for CASSQSLAGEADTQYF.

V gene TRBV30 combines with J gene TRBJ2-1; TRBD2 aligns across 11 bases. V lost 8 bases and J lost 6; bases outside the gene matches: 6. Germline-derived CDR1 and CDR2 are GTSNPN and SVGIG (reference sequence). The CDR3 runs to 13 residues. The CDR3 bases are TGTGCCGGGCTAGCGGGGGGAATCAATGAGCAGTTCTTC. It specifies CAGLAGGINEQFF.